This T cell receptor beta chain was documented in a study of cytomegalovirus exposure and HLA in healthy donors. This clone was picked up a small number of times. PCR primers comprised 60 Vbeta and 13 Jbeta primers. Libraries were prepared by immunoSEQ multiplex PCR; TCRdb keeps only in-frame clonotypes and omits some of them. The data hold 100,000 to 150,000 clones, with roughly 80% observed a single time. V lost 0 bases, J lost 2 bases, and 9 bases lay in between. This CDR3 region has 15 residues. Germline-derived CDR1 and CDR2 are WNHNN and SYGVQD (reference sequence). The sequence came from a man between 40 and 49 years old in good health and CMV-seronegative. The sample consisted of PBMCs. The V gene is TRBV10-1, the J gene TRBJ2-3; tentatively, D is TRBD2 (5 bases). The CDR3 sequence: CASSESSSLTDTQYF. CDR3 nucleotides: TGCGCCAGCAGTGAGTCGTCTAGCCTCACAGATACGCAGTATTTT.